Ten or more counts support the clone carrying this T cell receptor beta chain. The CDR3 is 16 residues long. Deletions cut 0 bases from V and 6 bases from J, with 17 bases between. Per germline, CDR1 MNHEY and CDR2 SVGAGI. Unique molecular identifiers featured in how the TCRbeta library was prepared. TCRdb fed the PCR reads into MiXCR, producing one record per CDR3 protein. The data hold hundreds of thousands of distinct CDR3 sequences, with approximately 9% observed a single time. This entry comes from a study of T-cell reconstitution after alpha-beta-depleted transplantation in children. The gene calls are TRBV6-5 and TRBJ1-2; D unclear. The sample consisted of PBMCs from the stem cell graft donor, taken from the stem cell graft. The sequence derives from a human donor who donated a stem cell graft to a child with acute lymphoblastic leukemia. The CDR3 sequence is CASSYSKFGLADGYTF. In DNA, the CDR3 is TGTGCCAGCAGTTACTCGAAGTTTGGCCTGGCGGATGGCTACACCTTC.